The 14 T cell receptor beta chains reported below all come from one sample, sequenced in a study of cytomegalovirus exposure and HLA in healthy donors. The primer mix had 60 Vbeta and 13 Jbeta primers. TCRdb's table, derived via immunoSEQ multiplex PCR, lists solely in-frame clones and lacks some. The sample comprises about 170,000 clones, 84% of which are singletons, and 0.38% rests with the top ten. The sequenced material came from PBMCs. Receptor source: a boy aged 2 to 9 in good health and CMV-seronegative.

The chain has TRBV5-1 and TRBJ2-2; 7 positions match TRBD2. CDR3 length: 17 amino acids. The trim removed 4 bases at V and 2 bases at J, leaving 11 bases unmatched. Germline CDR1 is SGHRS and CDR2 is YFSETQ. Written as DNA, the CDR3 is TGCGCCAGCAGCCCGTCCCACACTAGCGACAACACCGGGGAGCTGTTTTTT. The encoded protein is CASSPSHTSDNTGELFF. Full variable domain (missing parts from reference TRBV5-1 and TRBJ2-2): KAGVTQTPRYLIKTRGQQVTLSCSPISGHRSVSWYQQTPGQGLQFLFEYFSETQRNKGNFPGRFSGRQFSNSRSEMNVSTLELGDSALYLCASSPSHTSDNTGELFFGEGSRLTVL.

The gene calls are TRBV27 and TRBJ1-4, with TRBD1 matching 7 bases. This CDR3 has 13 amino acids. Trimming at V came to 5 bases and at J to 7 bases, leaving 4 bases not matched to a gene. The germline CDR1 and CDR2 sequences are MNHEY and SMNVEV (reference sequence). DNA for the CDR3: TGTGCCAGCAGTCCCTACAGGGGTGAAAAACTGTTTTTT. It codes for CASSPYRGEKLFF.

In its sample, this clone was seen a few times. The CDR3 DNA is TGCGCCAGCAGCTTACAGGGGGACCTGCAGTTCTTC. Its protein product is CASSLQGDLQFF. The V and J genes are TRBV5-1 and TRBJ2-1, with 8 bases that match TRBD1. CDR3 length: 12 amino acids. After removal of 2 bases from V and 12 bases from J, the junction contained 4 bases not matched to a gene. CDR1 and CDR2 (germline): SGHRS, YFSETQ. The variable domain in full, with the rest retrieved from reference TRBV5-1 and TRBJ2-1, is KAGVTQTPRYLIKTRGQQVTLSCSPISGHRSVSWYQQTPGQGLQFLFEYFSETQRNKGNFPGRFSGRQFSNSRSEMNVSTLELGDSALYLCASSLQGDLQFFGPGTRLTVL.

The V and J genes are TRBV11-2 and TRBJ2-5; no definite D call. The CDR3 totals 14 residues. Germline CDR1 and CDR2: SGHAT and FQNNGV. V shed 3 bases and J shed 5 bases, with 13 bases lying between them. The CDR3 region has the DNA TGTGCCAGCAGCTTCGGGTTCGGAAAGGAGACCCAGTACTTC. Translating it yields CASSFGFGKETQYF.

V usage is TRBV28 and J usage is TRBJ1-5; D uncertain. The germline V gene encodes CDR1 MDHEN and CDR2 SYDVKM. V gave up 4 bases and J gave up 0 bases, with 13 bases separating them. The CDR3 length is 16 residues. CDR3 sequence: CASSSRHGGSNQPQHF. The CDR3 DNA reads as TGTGCCAGCAGTTCCCGACACGGAGGTAGCAATCAGCCCCAGCATTTT.

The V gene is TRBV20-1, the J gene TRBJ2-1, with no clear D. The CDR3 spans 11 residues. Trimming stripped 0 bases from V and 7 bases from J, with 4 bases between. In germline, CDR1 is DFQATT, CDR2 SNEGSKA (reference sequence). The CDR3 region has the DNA TGCAGTGCTAGAGACTCTAATGAGCAGTTCTTC. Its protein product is CSARDSNEQFF.

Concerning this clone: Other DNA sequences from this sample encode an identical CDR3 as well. CDR3 protein: CASSEQGRNQPQHF. CDR3 coding DNA: TGTGCCAGCAGTGAACAGGGCCGAAATCAGCCCCAGCATTTT. This chain uses TRBV2 with TRBJ1-5, with D tentatively TRBD1 (5 bases). Between the trimmed V and J ends, which lost 2 bases and 4 bases, there was a span of 9 bases. There are 14 residues in the CDR3. Germline lookup yields CDR1 SNHLY and CDR2 FYNNEI.

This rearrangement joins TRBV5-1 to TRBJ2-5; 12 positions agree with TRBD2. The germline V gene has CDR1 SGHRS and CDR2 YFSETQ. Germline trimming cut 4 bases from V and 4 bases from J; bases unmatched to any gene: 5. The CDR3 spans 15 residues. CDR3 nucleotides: TGCGCCAGCAGCAGACCGGGACTAGCGGGAGAGACCCAGTACTTC. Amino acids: CASSRPGLAGETQYF.

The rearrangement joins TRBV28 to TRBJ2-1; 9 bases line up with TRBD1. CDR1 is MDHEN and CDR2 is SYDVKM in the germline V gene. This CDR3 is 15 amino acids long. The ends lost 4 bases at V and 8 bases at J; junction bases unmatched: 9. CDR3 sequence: CASSWDRAPLDEQFF. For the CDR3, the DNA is TGTGCCAGCAGTTGGGACAGGGCGCCTTTGGATGAGCAGTTCTTC.

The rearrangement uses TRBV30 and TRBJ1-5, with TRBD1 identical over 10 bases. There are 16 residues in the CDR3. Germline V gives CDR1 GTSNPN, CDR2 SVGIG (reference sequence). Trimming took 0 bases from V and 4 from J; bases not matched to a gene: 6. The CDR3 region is CAWSVTRTGGNQPQHF. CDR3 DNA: TGTGCCTGGAGTGTAACCCGGACAGGGGGTAATCAGCCCCAGCATTTT.

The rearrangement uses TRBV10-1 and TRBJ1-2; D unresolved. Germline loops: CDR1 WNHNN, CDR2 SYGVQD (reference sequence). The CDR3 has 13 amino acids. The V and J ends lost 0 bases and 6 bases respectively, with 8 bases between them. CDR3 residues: CASSESNGDGYTF. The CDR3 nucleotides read TGCGCCAGCAGTGAGTCGAATGGAGATGGCTACACCTTC.

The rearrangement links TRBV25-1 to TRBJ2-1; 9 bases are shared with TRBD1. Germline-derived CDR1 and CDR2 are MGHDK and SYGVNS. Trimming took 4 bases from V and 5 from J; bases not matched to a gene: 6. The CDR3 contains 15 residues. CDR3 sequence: CASSGDRESHNEQFF. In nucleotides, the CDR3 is TGTGCCAGCAGTGGGGACAGGGAATCTCACAATGAGCAGTTCTTC.

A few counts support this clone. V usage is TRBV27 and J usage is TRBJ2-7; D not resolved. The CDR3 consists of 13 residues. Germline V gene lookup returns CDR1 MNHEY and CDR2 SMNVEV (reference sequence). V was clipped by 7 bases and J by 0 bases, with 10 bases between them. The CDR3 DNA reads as TGTGCCAGCACCGCGTCGAACTCCTACGAGCAGTACTTC. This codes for CASTASNSYEQYF.

The CDR3 reads CASSLSGLADNEQFF. DNA of the CDR3: TGTGCCAGCAGTTTATCGGGACTAGCGGACAATGAGCAGTTCTTC. This chain joins TRBV28 and TRBJ2-1, with 11 bases identical to TRBD2. CDR1 is MDHEN and CDR2 is SYDVKM in the germline V gene. V was pared by 1 base and J by 5 bases, with 1 base of the junction left unmatched. This CDR3 has 15 amino acids.